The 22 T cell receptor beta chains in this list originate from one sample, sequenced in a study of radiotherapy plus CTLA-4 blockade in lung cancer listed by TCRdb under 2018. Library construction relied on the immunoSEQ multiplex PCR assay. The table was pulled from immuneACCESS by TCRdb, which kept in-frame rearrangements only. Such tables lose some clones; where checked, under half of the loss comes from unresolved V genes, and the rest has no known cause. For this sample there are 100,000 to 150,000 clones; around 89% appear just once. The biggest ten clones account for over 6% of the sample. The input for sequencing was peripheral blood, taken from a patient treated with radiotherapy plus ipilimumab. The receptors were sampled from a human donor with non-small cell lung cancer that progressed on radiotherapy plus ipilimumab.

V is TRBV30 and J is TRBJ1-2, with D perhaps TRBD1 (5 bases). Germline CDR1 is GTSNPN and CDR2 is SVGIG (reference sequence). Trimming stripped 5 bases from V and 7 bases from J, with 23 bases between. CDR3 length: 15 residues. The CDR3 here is CAWSPRRGVVRGYTF. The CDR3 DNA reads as TGTGCCTGGTCTCCACGTAGGGGAGTTGTTCGTGGCTACACCTTC.

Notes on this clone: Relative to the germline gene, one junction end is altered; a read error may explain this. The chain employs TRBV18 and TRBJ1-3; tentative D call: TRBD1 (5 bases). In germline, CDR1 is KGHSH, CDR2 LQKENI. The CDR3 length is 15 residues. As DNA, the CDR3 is TGTGCCAGCTCACCATTACCGGGACGTCTCAACACCGTATATTTT. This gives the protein CASSPLPGRLNTVYF.

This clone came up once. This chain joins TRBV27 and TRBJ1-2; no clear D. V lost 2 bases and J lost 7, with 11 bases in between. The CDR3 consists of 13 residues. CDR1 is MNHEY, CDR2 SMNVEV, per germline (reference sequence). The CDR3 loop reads CASSLIVRAGYTF. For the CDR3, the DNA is TGTGCCAGCAGTTTAATTGTTCGGGCTGGCTACACCTTC.

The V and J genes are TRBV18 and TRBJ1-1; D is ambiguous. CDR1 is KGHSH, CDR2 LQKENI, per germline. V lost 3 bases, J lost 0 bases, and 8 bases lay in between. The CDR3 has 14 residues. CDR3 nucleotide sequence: TGTGCCAGCTCACCCTCGGGGATGAACACTGAAGCTTTCTTT. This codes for CASSPSGMNTEAFF.

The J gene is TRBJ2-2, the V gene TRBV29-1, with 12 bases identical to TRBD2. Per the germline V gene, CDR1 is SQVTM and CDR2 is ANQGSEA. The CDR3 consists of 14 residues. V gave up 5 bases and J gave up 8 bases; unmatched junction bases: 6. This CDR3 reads CSVPRLAGGGELFF. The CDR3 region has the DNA TGCAGCGTTCCCCGCCTAGCGGGAGGGGGGGAGCTGTTTTTT.

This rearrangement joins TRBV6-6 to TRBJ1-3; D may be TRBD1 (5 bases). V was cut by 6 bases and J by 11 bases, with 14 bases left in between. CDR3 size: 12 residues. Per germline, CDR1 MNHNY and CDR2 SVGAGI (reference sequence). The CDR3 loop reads CASSVTGGSIYF. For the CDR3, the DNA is TGTGCCAGCAGCGTCACCGGGGGGTCCATATATTTT.

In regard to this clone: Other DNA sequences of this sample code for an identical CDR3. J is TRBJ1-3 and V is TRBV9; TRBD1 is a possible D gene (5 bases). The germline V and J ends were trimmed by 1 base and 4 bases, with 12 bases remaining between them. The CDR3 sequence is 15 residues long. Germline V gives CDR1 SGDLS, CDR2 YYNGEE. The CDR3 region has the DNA TGTGCCAGCAGCGTAAAGGGGAATCTCGGAAACACCATATATTTT. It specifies CASSVKGNLGNTIYF.

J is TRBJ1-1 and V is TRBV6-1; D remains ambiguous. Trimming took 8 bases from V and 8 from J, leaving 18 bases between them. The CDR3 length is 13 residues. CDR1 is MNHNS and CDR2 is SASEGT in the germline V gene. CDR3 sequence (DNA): TGTGCCAGCCTAGACACGTTGGGTCCCGAAGCTTTCTTT. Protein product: CASLDTLGPEAFF.

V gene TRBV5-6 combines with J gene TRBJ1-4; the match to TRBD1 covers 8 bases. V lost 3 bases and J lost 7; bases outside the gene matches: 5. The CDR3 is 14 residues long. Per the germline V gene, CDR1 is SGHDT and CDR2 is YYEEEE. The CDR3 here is CASSSTGEGEKLFF. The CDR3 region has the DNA TGTGCCAGCAGCTCGACAGGGGAGGGTGAAAAACTGTTTTTT.

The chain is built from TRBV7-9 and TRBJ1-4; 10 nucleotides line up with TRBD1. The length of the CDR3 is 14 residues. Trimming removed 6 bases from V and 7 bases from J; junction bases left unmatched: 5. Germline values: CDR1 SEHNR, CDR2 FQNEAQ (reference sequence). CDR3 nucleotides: TGTGCCAGCAGTCGGGACAGGGGAACTGAAAAACTGTTTTTT. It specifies CASSRDRGTEKLFF. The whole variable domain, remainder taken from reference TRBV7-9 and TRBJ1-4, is DTGVSQNPRHKITKRGQNVTFRCDPISEHNRLYWYRQTLGQGPEFLTYFQNEAQLEKSRLLSDRFSAERPKGSFSTLEIQRTEQGDSAMYLCASSRDRGTEKLFFGSGTQLSVL.

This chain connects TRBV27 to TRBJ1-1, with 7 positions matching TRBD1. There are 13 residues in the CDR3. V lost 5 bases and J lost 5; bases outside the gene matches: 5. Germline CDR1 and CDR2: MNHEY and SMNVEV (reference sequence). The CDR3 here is CASSRQGGTEAFF. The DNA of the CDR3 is TGTGCCAGCAGTCGGCAGGGGGGGACTGAAGCTTTCTTT.

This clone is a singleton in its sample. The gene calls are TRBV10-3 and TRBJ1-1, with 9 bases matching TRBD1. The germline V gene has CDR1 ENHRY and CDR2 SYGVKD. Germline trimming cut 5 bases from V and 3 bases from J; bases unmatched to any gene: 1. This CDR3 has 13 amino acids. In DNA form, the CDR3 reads TGTGCCATCAGTCGGGACAGGGACACTGAAGCTTTCTTT. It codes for CAISRDRDTEAFF.

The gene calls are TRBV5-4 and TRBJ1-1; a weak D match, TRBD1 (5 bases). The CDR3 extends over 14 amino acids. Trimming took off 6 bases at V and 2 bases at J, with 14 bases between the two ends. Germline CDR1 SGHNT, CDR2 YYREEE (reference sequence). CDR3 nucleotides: TGTGCCAGCAAGCTTATGGGGGTTAACACTGAAGCTTTCTTT. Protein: CASKLMGVNTEAFF.

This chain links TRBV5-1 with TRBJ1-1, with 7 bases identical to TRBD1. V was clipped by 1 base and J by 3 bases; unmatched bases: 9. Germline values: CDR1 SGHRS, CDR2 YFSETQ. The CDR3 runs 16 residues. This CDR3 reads CASSLTGTVSDTEAFF. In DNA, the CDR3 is TGCGCCAGCAGCTTGACCGGGACAGTATCGGACACTGAAGCTTTCTTT.

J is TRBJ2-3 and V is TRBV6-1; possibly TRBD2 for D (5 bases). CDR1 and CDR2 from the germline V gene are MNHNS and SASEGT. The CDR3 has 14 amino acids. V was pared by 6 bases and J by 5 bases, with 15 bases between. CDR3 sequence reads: CASRPPGSIDTQYF. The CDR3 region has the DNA TGTGCCAGCAGACCGCCGGGATCGATAGATACGCAGTATTTT.

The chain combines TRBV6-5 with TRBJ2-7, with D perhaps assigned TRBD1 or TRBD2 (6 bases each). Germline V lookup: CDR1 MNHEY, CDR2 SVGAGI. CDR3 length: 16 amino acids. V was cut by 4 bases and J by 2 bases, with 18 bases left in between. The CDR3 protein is CASSSQGGLPTYEQYF. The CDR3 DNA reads TGTGCCAGCAGTTCACAGGGTGGACTACCAACCTACGAGCAGTACTTC.

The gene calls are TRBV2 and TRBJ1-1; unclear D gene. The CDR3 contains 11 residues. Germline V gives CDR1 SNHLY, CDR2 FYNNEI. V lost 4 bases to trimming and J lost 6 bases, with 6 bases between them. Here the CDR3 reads CASSVEAEAFF. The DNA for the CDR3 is TGTGCCAGCAGTGTTGAGGCTGAAGCTTTCTTT.

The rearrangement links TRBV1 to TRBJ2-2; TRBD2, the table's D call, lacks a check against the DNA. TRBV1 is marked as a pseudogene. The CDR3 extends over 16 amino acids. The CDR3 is CTSSQEGGGNTGELFF. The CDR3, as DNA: TGCACCAGCAGCCAAGAAGGCGGAGGGAACACCGGGGAGCTGTTTTTT.

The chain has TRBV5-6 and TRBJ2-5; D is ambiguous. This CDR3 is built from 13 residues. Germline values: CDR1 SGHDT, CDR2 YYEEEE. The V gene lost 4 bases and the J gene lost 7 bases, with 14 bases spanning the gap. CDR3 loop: CASSVAGPSTQYF. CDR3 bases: TGTGCCAGCAGCGTAGCAGGCCCCTCGACCCAGTACTTC.

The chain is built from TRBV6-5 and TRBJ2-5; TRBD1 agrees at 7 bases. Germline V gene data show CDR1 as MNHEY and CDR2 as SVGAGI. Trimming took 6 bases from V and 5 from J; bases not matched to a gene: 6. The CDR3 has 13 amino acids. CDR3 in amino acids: CASRSTGPETQYF. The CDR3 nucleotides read TGTGCCAGCAGGTCGACAGGGCCGGAGACCCAGTACTTC.

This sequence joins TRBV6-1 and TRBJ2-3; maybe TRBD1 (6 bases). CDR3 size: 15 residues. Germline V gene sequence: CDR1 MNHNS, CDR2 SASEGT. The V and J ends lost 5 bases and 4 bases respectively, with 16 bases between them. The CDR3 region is CASSFPVPGADTQYF. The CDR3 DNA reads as TGTGCCAGCAGTTTCCCCGTCCCAGGGGCAGATACGCAGTATTTT.

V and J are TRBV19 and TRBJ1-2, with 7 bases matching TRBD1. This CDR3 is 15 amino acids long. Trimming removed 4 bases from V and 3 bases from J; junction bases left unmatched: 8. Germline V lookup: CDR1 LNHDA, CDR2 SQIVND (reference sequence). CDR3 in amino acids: CASSNYRGGDYGYTF. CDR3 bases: TGTGCCAGTAGTAATTACAGGGGTGGTGACTATGGCTACACCTTC.